This T cell receptor (beta chain) comes out of a study of shared clonotypes between healthy human individuals. Extraction of genomic DNA in unsorted samples used about 90 million PBMCs. Generated by immunoSEQ multiplex PCR, the TCRdb table keeps only in-frame clones and is missing some. Here the sample spans approximately 470,000 clones, almost 80% being singletons. With V trimmed by 4 bases and J by 2 bases, 7 bases remained unmatched. In germline, CDR1 is SEHNR, CDR2 FQNEAQ (reference sequence). CDR3 size: 17 residues. The clonotype comes from a woman aged 40 to 55 in good health. Some clones in this sample may be carry-over from other donors' samples. Sequencing was carried out using PBMCs. This sequence joins TRBV7-9 and TRBJ2-6; 8 nucleotides match TRBD2. The CDR3, as DNA: TGTGCCAGCAGCTCCCGGGGGGGAGGGACTGGGGCCAACGTCCTGACTTTC. Protein product: CASSSRGGGTGANVLTF.